This TCR beta chain was observed in a study of OX40 agonist ivuxolimab in advanced cancers. As for the study in general: Three individuals attained partial responses, comprising one hepatocellular carcinoma case and two cutaneous melanoma cases.

Assay used: immunoSEQ multiplex PCR; TCRdb lists only in-frame clones, some missing. The repertoire includes some 94,000 clones, around 90% of them detected once, and 0.81% sits in the top ten. V lost 4 bases to trimming and J lost 5 bases; unmatched junction nucleotides: 8. The CDR3 contains 15 residues. From germline, CDR1 is ENHRY and CDR2 SYGVKD. Specimen: CD4+ or CD8+ T cells sorted from blood, collected in a trial of the OX40 agonist ivuxolimab. This TCR was sampled from an adult with an advanced solid tumor such as melanoma, head and neck, liver or kidney cancer. The chain couples TRBV10-3 to TRBJ1-1, with TRBD1 matching 9 bases. CDR3 nucleotides: TGTGCCATCAGTGTCGAGACAGGGGGTCTAACTGAAGCTTTCTTT. Protein: CAISVETGGLTEAFF.